The 7 T cell receptor beta chains reported below all come from one sample, sequenced in a study of blood T cell repertoires in COVID-19. Libraries were prepared by immunoSEQ multiplex PCR; TCRdb keeps only in-frame clonotypes and omits some of them. The sample comprises 85,000 to 100,000 clones, roughly 88% of which are singletons, and around 2.2% rests with the top ten. Sequencing input: peripheral blood. The receptor set was obtained from a man aged 50 or older with COVID-19, enrolled during active disease.

The rearrangement joins TRBV12-5 to TRBJ1-1; D is perhaps TRBD1 (6 bases). Germline CDR1 reads LGHNT; CDR2 reads FRNRAP. CDR3 length: 14 amino acids. Deletions cut 1 base from V and 5 bases from J, with 11 bases between. CDR3 loop: CASGLGAGATEAFF. CDR3 sequence (DNA): TGTGCTAGTGGTTTGGGGGCGGGGGCGACTGAAGCTTTCTTT.

This clone was counted between two and nine times. The chain has TRBV7-8 and TRBJ2-5; 10 bases agree with TRBD2. V dropped 2 bases and J dropped 5; count of bases not matched to a gene: 17. The CDR3 length is 19 residues. CDR1 and CDR2 (germline): SGHVS, FQNEAQ. CDR3 amino acids: CASSLLPSGGPTPRETQYF. The CDR3 DNA follows: TGTGCCAGCAGCTTACTTCCTAGCGGGGGCCCCACGCCTAGGGAGACCCAGTACTTC.

This chain joins TRBV19 and TRBJ2-1; 9 bases agree with TRBD2. J lost 7 bases, V lost 5 bases, and 6 bases had no gene match. The CDR3 length is 14 residues. CDR1 and CDR2 (germline): LNHDA, SQIVND (reference sequence). CDR3 region: CASSSAGGSNEQFF. The CDR3 coding sequence is TGTGCCAGTAGTTCAGCGGGGGGAAGTAATGAGCAGTTCTTC.

The chain uses TRBV4-1 and TRBJ2-7; D possibly corresponds to TRBD1 (6 bases). The CDR3 runs to 16 residues. Germline CDR1 reads MGHRA; CDR2 reads YSYEKL. V lost 0 bases to trimming and J lost 2 bases, with 14 bases between them. CDR3 DNA sequence: TGCGCCAGCAGCCAAGAGGACAGCGCTCGAGCCTACGAGCAGTACTTC. It translates to CASSQEDSARAYEQYF.

This clone occurred a few times. The rearrangement uses TRBV27 and TRBJ1-5, with D perhaps matching TRBD1 (5 bases). The CDR3 is 14 amino acids. V was pared by 6 bases and J by 7 bases, with 16 bases between. Germline V gene sequence: CDR1 MNHEY, CDR2 SMNVEV (reference sequence). As DNA, the CDR3 is TGTGCCAGCAGCCAGGGTGGGGGGGACCAGCCCCAGCATTTT. It translates to CASSQGGGDQPQHF.

This rearrangement joins TRBV19 to TRBJ2-3; D may be TRBD2 (6 bases). Trimming cost V 4 bases and J 1 base, with 15 bases left between them. Germline lookup yields CDR1 LNHDA and CDR2 SQIVND (reference sequence). This CDR3 spans 16 amino acids. This CDR3 reads CASSRDPPGGTDTQYF. Here the CDR3 DNA reads TGTGCCAGTAGTAGGGACCCCCCGGGGGGCACAGATACGCAGTATTTT.

The chain joins TRBV7-8 to TRBJ2-7; the match to TRBD1 covers 9 bases. J gave up 1 base and V 5 bases, and 3 bases lay outside the gene matches. The CDR3 runs to 14 residues. Germline V lookup: CDR1 SGHVS, CDR2 FQNEAQ. CDR3 loop: CASSQGTGSYEQYF. CDR3 in DNA: TGTGCCAGCAGCCAAGGGACAGGGTCCTACGAGCAGTACTTC.